This T cell receptor beta chain was recovered during a study of T cells in Graves' hyperthyroidism and ophthalmopathy. Trimming cost V 0 bases and J 7 bases; bases outside gene matches: 6. Germline V lookup: CDR1 SGHTA, CDR2 FQGNSA. The CDR3 contains 14 residues. It was RNA transcripts that yielded the amplified TCR beta CDR3 regions. The HTBI primer set was used in a first-round RT-PCR of the TCR CDR3. TCRdb redid the calling of the multiplex PCR reads with MiXCR, one entry per CDR3 protein. The data contain about 580,000 distinct CDR3 sequences, under 60% of them seen just once; the ten biggest clones take up more than 7%. The sample holds a few counts of this clonotype.

This chain connects TRBV7-2 to TRBJ2-7; 7 nucleotides align to TRBD2. Sequencing was performed on peripheral blood or thyroid tissue (not recorded which). The source of this sequence is a woman aged 18-35 years with Graves' hyperthyroidism. CDR3 residues: CASSLAGLSGEQYF. CDR3 nucleotides: TGTGCCAGCAGCTTAGCGGGACTATCGGGAGAGCAGTACTTC.